Each of the 21 T cell receptor beta chains below was sequenced from the same sample in a study of cytomegalovirus exposure and HLA in healthy donors (dated by TCRdb to 2015 to 2018). The receptor library was made with the immunoSEQ multiplex PCR assay. For the multiplex PCR, a mixture combining 60 forward primers for TCR Vbeta segments and 13 reverse primers for TCR Jbeta segments was used. This immuneACCESS table, as held by TCRdb, lists in-frame sequences with V and J called but not all clones. Of the missing ones, under half trace to an unresolved V gene in checked studies; the others have no known cause. The sample table lists 200,000 to 250,000 clones, 77% of them with a count of one. 2.5% to 3% of the sample is held by the ten biggest clonotypes. Source material: PBMCs. The receptor source for this set is a woman aged 55-69 years in good health and CMV-seropositive.

This clone was seen a handful of times. The chain combines TRBV18 with TRBJ2-7; the D gene is possibly TRBD2 (6 bases). CDR3 length: 15 amino acids. CDR1 and CDR2 (germline): KGHSH, LQKENI. Trimming took 4 bases from V and 0 from J, leaving 13 bases between them. As DNA, the CDR3 is TGTGCCAGCTCACAAGGACTATCAAGCTCCTACGAGCAGTACTTC. As protein: CASSQGLSSSYEQYF.

The chain joins TRBV28 to TRBJ2-5, with 7 bases lining up with TRBD2. Germline CDR1 reads MDHEN; CDR2 reads SYDVKM. CDR3 length: 12 amino acids. After removal of 8 bases from V and 3 bases from J, the junction contained 3 bases not matched to a gene. The CDR3 protein is CASGGREETQYF. The CDR3 DNA reads TGTGCCAGCGGGGGGAGGGAAGAGACCCAGTACTTC.

This rearrangement joins TRBV7-9 to TRBJ2-3; 14 bases align to TRBD2. This CDR3 has 17 residues. The J segment lost 5 bases and the V segment lost 4 bases, leaving 8 bases of the junction unmatched. From germline, CDR1 is SEHNR and CDR2 FQNEAQ (reference sequence). For the CDR3, the DNA is TGTGCCAGCAGCTCATGGACTAGCGGGAGGACGGGAGATACGCAGTATTTT. It translates to CASSSWTSGRTGDTQYF.

This clone was observed a few times. The chain uses TRBV4-2 and TRBJ1-5; D call uncertain. Trimming took off 0 bases at V and 5 bases at J, with 5 bases between the two ends. The CDR3 runs 13 residues. CDR1 is LGHNA, CDR2 YNFKEQ, per germline. CDR3 in DNA: TGTGCCAGCAGCCAAGACCCCGATCAGCCCCAGCATTTT. It encodes CASSQDPDQPQHF.

V and J are TRBV15 and TRBJ1-2; a possible D gene is TRBD1 (5 bases). Germline loops: CDR1 LNHNV, CDR2 YYDKDF (reference sequence). CDR3 length: 13 residues. V dropped 2 bases and J dropped 14 bases, with 18 bases sitting between them. CDR3 sequence: CATSRPNRGGCTF. DNA of the CDR3: TGTGCCACCAGCAGACCCAACCGCGGGGGGTGTACCTTC.

The genes are TRBV2 and TRBJ1-6; D call uncertain. This CDR3 has 15 residues. The ends were cut back, 5 bases at V and 9 bases at J, with 17 bases in the middle. Germline V gene sequence: CDR1 SNHLY, CDR2 FYNNEI. Here the CDR3 DNA reads TGTGCCAGCAGTCCCCTCGATAAAGTAGTTTCACCCCTCCACTTT. Its protein product is CASSPLDKVVSPLHF.

This chain uses TRBV2 with TRBJ2-5; 10 bases match TRBD1. TRBJ2-7 matches the DNA end more closely, so the J call is doubtful. CDR1 is SNHLY, CDR2 FYNNEI, per germline. The CDR3 extends over 15 amino acids. CDR3 loop: CASRTTGTGDGEQYF. In DNA, the CDR3 is TGTGCCAGCAGAACAACCGGGACAGGGGATGGCGAGCAGTACTTC.

CDR3 region: CASSLAGGSSDEQYF. DNA of the CDR3: TGCGCCAGCAGCTTGGCCGGAGGGAGTAGCGACGAGCAGTACTTC. This rearrangement joins TRBV5-1 to TRBJ2-7; perhaps TRBD2 as D (6 bases). The length of the CDR3 is 15 residues. Per the germline V gene, CDR1 is SGHRS and CDR2 is YFSETQ. The V end was cut by 0 bases, the J end by 5 bases, with 15 bases between. Together with reference TRBV5-1 and TRBJ2-7, the CDR3 gives the full variable domain: KAGVTQTPRYLIKTRGQQVTLSCSPISGHRSVSWYQQTPGQGLQFLFEYFSETQRNKGNFPGRFSGRQFSNSRSEMNVSTLELGDSALYLCASSLAGGSSDEQYFGPGTRLTVT.

The count of this clone is one. J is TRBJ2-5 and V is TRBV13; 7 bases line up with TRBD1. The end of the DNA is better explained by TRBJ2-7, so the J call may be wrong. The germline V gene has CDR1 PRHDT and CDR2 FYEKMQ (reference sequence). The CDR3 loop spans 14 amino acids. In nucleotides, the CDR3 is TGTGCCAGCAGTCTACGACAGGGAAGGGCCGAGCAGTACTTC. Its translation is CASSLRQGRAEQYF.

The chain employs TRBV7-9 and TRBJ2-1; TRBD2 agrees at 12 bases. The germline CDR1 and CDR2 sequences are SEHNR and FQNEAQ (reference sequence). Trimming took 5 bases from V and 1 from J; bases not matched to a gene: 12. The CDR3 runs to 19 residues. This CDR3 reads CASSPWGLAGRRSYNEQFF. The CDR3, as DNA: TGTGCCAGCAGCCCCTGGGGACTAGCGGGTCGGAGGTCCTACAATGAGCAGTTCTTC.

V gene TRBV30 combines with J gene TRBJ2-5; tentative D call: TRBD1 (5 bases). The assigned J gene may be wrong: the sequence end matches TRBJ2-7 better. The CDR3 is 13 amino acids. Germline-derived CDR1 and CDR2 are GTSNPN and SVGIG (reference sequence). This CDR3 is CAWSPRTYGEQYF. In nucleotides, the CDR3 is TGTGCCTGGAGCCCCCGGACATATGGCGAGCAGTACTTC.

The CDR3 spells CASEDRRGVYSNQPQHF. As DNA, the CDR3 is TGTGCCAGCGAGGACAGGCGGGGGGTTTATAGCAATCAGCCCCAGCATTTT. V usage is TRBV19 and J usage is TRBJ1-5, with 7 positions matching TRBD1. V was pared by 9 bases and J by 0 bases, with 14 bases of the junction left unmatched. Germline CDR1 reads LNHDA; CDR2 reads SQIVND (reference sequence). The CDR3 runs to 17 residues.

This chain joins TRBV29-1 and TRBJ2-6; D gene uncertain. V lost 6 bases to trimming and J lost 0 bases, with 6 bases between them. The CDR3 totals 13 residues. Germline-derived CDR1 and CDR2 are SQVTM and ANQGSEA. This chain's CDR3 is CSVRSSGANVLTF. CDR3 coding DNA: TGCAGCGTCAGAAGCTCTGGGGCCAACGTCCTGACTTTC.

The V gene is TRBV4-1, the J gene TRBJ2-2; D is ambiguous. Germline V lookup: CDR1 MGHRA, CDR2 YSYEKL. The CDR3 sequence is 17 residues long. Trimming pared 4 bases from V and 2 bases from J, leaving 17 bases between. CDR3 region: CASSRPRGTANTGELFF. As DNA, the CDR3 is TGCGCCAGCAGCCGCCCAAGAGGAACGGCAAACACCGGGGAGCTGTTTTTT.

In DNA form, the CDR3 reads TGCGCCAGCAGCTCCGGACAGGTCTTTTATGGCTACACCTTC. Its protein is CASSSGQVFYGYTF. J is TRBJ1-2 and V is TRBV5-1, with 7 positions matching TRBD1. After removal of 3 bases from V and 5 bases from J, the junction contained 7 bases not matched to a gene. The germline V gene encodes CDR1 SGHRS and CDR2 YFSETQ. CDR3 length equals 14 residues.

The chain couples TRBV19 to TRBJ2-1; 11 bases are shared with TRBD2. The CDR3 contains 16 residues. Germline V gives CDR1 LNHDA, CDR2 SQIVND (reference sequence). With V trimmed by 4 bases and J by 9 bases, 11 bases remained unmatched. The CDR3: CASSTWGSGRAGEQFF. Written as DNA, the CDR3 is TGTGCCAGTAGTACTTGGGGTAGCGGGAGGGCGGGTGAGCAGTTCTTC.

V usage is TRBV27 and J usage is TRBJ2-7, with a possible D match to TRBD2 (6 bases). The germline CDR1 and CDR2 sequences are MNHEY and SMNVEV (reference sequence). V was clipped by 5 bases and J by 3 bases, with 14 bases between them. This CDR3 region has 14 residues. CDR3 amino acids: CASSPLPGDYEQYF. In DNA form, the CDR3 reads TGTGCCAGCAGTCCCCTGCCGGGGGACTACGAGCAGTACTTC.

The chain combines TRBV11-2 with TRBJ2-7; TRBD1 is a possible D gene (7 bases). This CDR3 region has 16 residues. The V gene's germline CDR1 is SGHAT and CDR2 FQNNGV. Trimming removed 2 bases from V and 0 bases from J, with 14 bases in between. CDR3 in amino acids: CASSLRRDSLSYEQYF. As DNA, the CDR3 is TGTGCCAGCAGCTTAAGGAGGGACAGCCTCTCCTACGAGCAGTACTTC.

The V gene is TRBV15, the J gene TRBJ1-5; unclear D gene. The CDR3 runs to 14 residues. V lost 3 bases to trimming and J lost 4 bases, with 10 bases between them. Germline CDR1 is LNHNV and CDR2 is YYDKDF (reference sequence). CDR3 sequence: CATSSATVNQPQHF. DNA of the CDR3: TGTGCCACCAGCAGCGCGACTGTTAATCAGCCCCAGCATTTT.

The chain combines TRBV5-1 with TRBJ1-3; a possible D gene is TRBD1 (5 bases). The CDR3 spans 16 residues. Germline loops: CDR1 SGHRS, CDR2 YFSETQ. Trimming shortened V by 3 bases and J by 0 bases, and 13 bases separated the two germline ends. In DNA, the CDR3 is TGCGCCAGCAGCTCGACTTCAGGGATCTCTGGAAACACCATATATTTT. This sequence encodes CASSSTSGISGNTIYF.

The chain carries TRBV5-1 and TRBJ2-5; 14 nucleotides match TRBD2. Germline V CDR1 and CDR2: SGHRS, YFSETQ. The CDR3 runs 17 residues. V lost 0 bases, J lost 4 bases, and 5 bases stayed unmatched. CDR3 amino acids: CASSLGLAGGLGETQYF. The CDR3 DNA reads as TGCGCCAGCAGCTTGGGACTAGCGGGAGGGTTAGGAGAGACCCAGTACTTC.